The 24 T cell receptor beta chains listed next were all sequenced from one sample in a study of shared T cell receptors in the human thymus. Here immunoSEQ multiplex PCR was the method, and the copy in TCRdb shows in-frame clones only, minus some. Of some 700,000 clones in the sample, 70% to 90% are singletons; the top ten hold around 0.0099%. These data were also filed under a second study, of human thymus T cells.

The sequenced sample was thymocytes. The receptors stem from a girl less than two years old with a congenital heart defect.

The chain combines TRBV6-5 with TRBJ2-1, with D perhaps TRBD2 (6 bases). With 4 bases removed from V and 5 bases from J, the gap between germline ends came to 18 bases. CDR1 and CDR2 (germline): MNHEY, SVGAGI. This CDR3 has 16 amino acids. The CDR3 bases are TGTGCCAGCAGTTCTACCGCCGAGAGGGAGGACAATGAGCAGTTCTTC. Amino acids: CASSSTAEREDNEQFF.

The chain joins TRBV6-1 to TRBJ1-5, with D uncertain. Trimming took off 5 bases at V and 5 bases at J, with 13 bases between the two ends. This CDR3 spans 14 amino acids. Germline V gene lookup returns CDR1 MNHNS and CDR2 SASEGT. The CDR3 protein is CASSLTTTHQPQHF. For the CDR3, the DNA is TGTGCCAGCAGTTTGACAACCACCCATCAGCCCCAGCATTTT.

The chain couples TRBV9 to TRBJ1-6; maybe TRBD1 (5 bases). The V end was cut by 0 bases, the J end by 8 bases, with 15 bases between. The CDR3 sequence is 16 residues long. CDR1 and CDR2 (germline): SGDLS, YYNGEE. CDR3 bases: TGTGCCAGCAGCGTAGGTGTGGGACTGGGGGATTCACCCCTCCACTTT. Amino acids: CASSVGVGLGDSPLHF.

The chain employs TRBV19 and TRBJ2-7; 8 positions agree with TRBD1. Germline CDR1 is LNHDA and CDR2 is SQIVND (reference sequence). The CDR3 totals 15 residues. The junction had 6 bases not matched to a gene; V was cut back by 2 bases and J by 3 bases. This CDR3 is CASSIRGTGGYEQYF. In nucleotides, the CDR3 is TGTGCCAGTAGTATACGGGGCACAGGGGGCTACGAGCAGTACTTC.

The V gene is TRBV20-1, the J gene TRBJ1-2, with D unresolved. This CDR3 has 11 residues. The V end was cut by 3 bases, the J end by 7 bases, with 9 bases between. CDR1 is DFQATT, CDR2 SNEGSKA, per germline (reference sequence). The CDR3 protein is CSARNEGGYTF. The CDR3, as DNA: TGCAGTGCTAGGAATGAGGGTGGCTACACCTTC.

A few counts support this clone. The chain recombines TRBV6-5 with TRBJ1-3; 7 nucleotides line up with TRBD1. J was trimmed by 2 bases and V by 6 bases; bases with no gene match: 7. The length of the CDR3 is 15 residues. CDR1 and CDR2 (germline): MNHEY, SVGAGI. The CDR3 DNA reads as TGTGCCAGCAGCTACGACAGGGTTGCTGGAAACACCATATATTTT. Residues: CASSYDRVAGNTIYF.

The rearrangement links TRBV7-8 to TRBJ2-3; 8 bases fit TRBD2. The CDR3 is made up of 14 amino acids. Germline assignment: CDR1 SGHVS and CDR2 FQNEAQ. The ends lost 8 bases at V and 0 bases at J; junction bases unmatched: 4. The CDR3 sequence is CASRGGRSTDTQYF. The CDR3 DNA reads as TGTGCCAGCCGGGGGGGCAGGAGCACAGATACGCAGTATTTT.

This chain joins TRBV5-4 and TRBJ2-1; D gene uncertain. Germline values: CDR1 SGHNT, CDR2 YYREEE (reference sequence). Trimming shortened V by 0 bases and J by 9 bases, and 19 bases separated the two germline ends. This CDR3 region has 16 residues. The CDR3 region is CASSLEGLEWMSEQFF. The CDR3 DNA reads TGTGCCAGCAGCTTGGAAGGCCTAGAATGGATGAGTGAGCAGTTCTTC.

The rearrangement links TRBV6-5 to TRBJ2-3, with a tentative D call TRBD2 (6 bases). The CDR3 covers 15 residues. V was trimmed by 5 bases and J by 6 bases, leaving 18 bases between them. Germline CDR1 and CDR2: MNHEY and SVGAGI. The CDR3 is CASSRGGSPTDTQYF. The CDR3 coding sequence is TGTGCCAGCAGTCGCGGAGGGTCACCTACGGATACGCAGTATTTT.

The rearrangement uses TRBV11-1 and TRBJ1-2; the D is unclear. This CDR3 spans 18 amino acids. Germline V lookup: CDR1 SGHAT, CDR2 FQDESV (reference sequence). V was trimmed by 3 bases and J by 6 bases, leaving 26 bases between them. For the CDR3, the DNA is TGTGCCAGCAGCTTGGGGAAACCCATATCCGGAGGCCCCGATGGCTACACCTTC. Its protein product is CASSLGKPISGGPDGYTF.

The chain links TRBV5-4 to TRBJ2-7, with 9 bases identical to TRBD1. The CDR3 runs 15 residues. The germline CDR1 and CDR2 sequences are SGHNT and YYREEE (reference sequence). Unmatched junction bases numbered 7, after V lost 4 bases and J lost 2 bases. The CDR3 loop is CASSRQDRGTYEQYF. CDR3 nucleotide sequence: TGTGCCAGCAGCAGGCAGGACAGGGGAACCTACGAGCAGTACTTC.

The chain recombines TRBV28 with TRBJ2-2, with 8 bases lining up with TRBD1. From germline, CDR1 is MDHEN and CDR2 SYDVKM. CDR3 length: 17 residues. J lost 4 bases, V lost 6 bases, and 13 bases had no gene match. In nucleotides, the CDR3 is TGTGCCAGCAGGTCTAGTCCCGGACAGGGTACCACCGGGGAGCTGTTTTTT. It yields the protein CASRSSPGQGTTGELFF.

This chain joins TRBV4-1 and TRBJ1-4; TRBD1 matches 9 bases. Per germline, CDR1 MGHRA and CDR2 YSYEKL. Losses at the gene ends were 4 bases for V and 8 bases for J; bases not matched to a gene: 17. This CDR3 comprises 18 residues. This chain's CDR3 is CASSLRFATDRGREKLFF. The CDR3 DNA reads as TGCGCCAGCAGCCTCCGCTTTGCGACTGACAGGGGGAGGGAAAAACTGTTTTTT.

The V call is TRBV7-9, the J call TRBJ2-3; a possible D gene is TRBD2 (6 bases). Germline values: CDR1 SEHNR, CDR2 FQNEAQ (reference sequence). The germline V and J ends were trimmed by 5 bases and 1 base, with 13 bases remaining between them. CDR3 size: 15 residues. CDR3 in amino acids: CASSRDFQGTDTQYF. The CDR3 coding sequence is TGTGCCAGCAGCCGGGACTTTCAAGGCACAGATACGCAGTATTTT.

The chain employs TRBV9 and TRBJ1-4; 8 bases agree with TRBD1. V shed 4 bases, J shed 0 bases, and the junction held 8 bases outside the gene matches. The CDR3 covers 17 residues. CDR1 and CDR2 from the germline V gene are SGDLS and YYNGEE. In nucleotides, the CDR3 is TGTGCCAGCAGCCCTCGACAGGGGATGGCAACTAATGAAAAACTGTTTTTT. The encoded protein is CASSPRQGMATNEKLFF.

V and J are TRBV7-7 and TRBJ2-2; D is undetermined. Germline V gives CDR1 SSHAT, CDR2 FNYEAQ (reference sequence). CDR3 length equals 15 residues. V was pared by 5 bases and J by 6 bases, with 16 bases between. CDR3 DNA sequence: TGTGCCAGCAGCCCCCTCAGCGAGTTGGCCGGGGAGCTGTTTTTT. Its protein product is CASSPLSELAGELFF.

The gene calls are TRBV6-6 and TRBJ1-2; D is unresolved. The CDR3 spans 13 residues. V was pared by 8 bases and J by 8 bases, with 18 bases between. Germline CDR1 reads MNHNY; CDR2 reads SVGAGI (reference sequence). The CDR3 nucleotides read TGTGCCAGCCAAAATACGGTGAGGGTCGGCTACACCTTC. Residues: CASQNTVRVGYTF.

V gene TRBV4-1 combines with J gene TRBJ1-5, with D possibly TRBD1 on 5 matching bases. V shed 2 bases and J shed 7 bases, with 21 bases lying between them. Germline CDR1 is MGHRA and CDR2 is YSYEKL. The CDR3 extends over 17 amino acids. The CDR3 sequence: CASSQFRGRTGEQPQHF. The DNA of the CDR3 is TGCGCCAGCAGCCAATTTCGAGGTCGAACAGGTGAACAGCCCCAGCATTTT.

The rearrangement uses TRBV6-1 and TRBJ1-6, with TRBD1 as a possible D gene (6 bases). V was cut by 6 bases and J by 9 bases, with 9 bases left in between. In germline, CDR1 is MNHNS, CDR2 SASEGT. CDR3 size: 12 residues. Here the CDR3 reads CASRRGTSPLHF. The CDR3 bases are TGTGCCAGCAGGAGGGGGACTTCACCCCTCCACTTT.

The chain recombines TRBV29-1 with TRBJ2-3; the match to TRBD1 covers 9 bases. V shed 1 base, J shed 6 bases, and the junction held 8 bases outside the gene matches. This CDR3 is built from 15 residues. Germline V gene data show CDR1 as SQVTM and CDR2 as ANQGSEA. CDR3 nucleotides: TGCAGCGTTGAAGTGGAGGGACAGGGAGAGGATACGCAGTATTTT. It translates to CSVEVEGQGEDTQYF.

This chain joins TRBV19 and TRBJ1-4; weak D call: TRBD1 (6 bases). Germline lookup yields CDR1 LNHDA and CDR2 SQIVND (reference sequence). V lost 10 bases and J lost 4, with 13 bases in between. The CDR3 consists of 13 residues. CDR3: CATTGLFNEKLFF. In DNA form, the CDR3 reads TGTGCCACCACAGGGCTCTTTAATGAAAAACTGTTTTTT.

The chain carries TRBV5-1 and TRBJ1-1; unclear D gene. Germline loops: CDR1 SGHRS, CDR2 YFSETQ. Trimming shortened V by 4 bases and J by 4 bases, and 14 bases separated the two germline ends. The CDR3 spans 14 residues. DNA of the CDR3: TGCGCCAGCAGCGGGATCCTTGGGAGCACTGAAGCTTTCTTT. Its protein is CASSGILGSTEAFF. Combining the CDR3 with reference TRBV5-1 and TRBJ1-1 gives the whole variable domain KAGVTQTPRYLIKTRGQQVTLSCSPISGHRSVSWYQQTPGQGLQFLFEYFSETQRNKGNFPGRFSGRQFSNSRSEMNVSTLELGDSALYLCASSGILGSTEAFFGQGTRLTVV.

The J gene is TRBJ2-1, the V gene TRBV4-1, with 15 bases identical to TRBD2. The CDR3 is 18 residues long. CDR1 is MGHRA and CDR2 is YSYEKL in the germline V gene. V shed 3 bases, J shed 3 bases, and the junction held 6 bases outside the gene matches. The DNA for the CDR3 is TGCGCCAGCAGCCAGGGACTAGCGGGGGGCGACCTCTACAATGAGCAGTTCTTC. Translated, it gives CASSQGLAGGDLYNEQFF.

The chain recombines TRBV2 with TRBJ2-2; tentatively, D is TRBD2 (6 bases). V lost 7 bases to trimming and J lost 6 bases, with 15 bases between them. This CDR3 has 14 amino acids. Germline V gene data show CDR1 as SNHLY and CDR2 as FYNNEI. CDR3 in DNA: TGTGCCAGCACGTTCGGGGGAGGTCCCGGGGAGCTGTTTTTT. Its protein is CASTFGGGPGELFF.